The 27 T cell receptor beta chains in this list originate from one sample, sequenced in a study of cytomegalovirus exposure and HLA in healthy donors. The repertoire was sequenced with immunoSEQ multiplex PCR; TCRdb's copy has only in-frame clones and lacks some. The sample has some 140,000 clones; 80% to 90% are singletons. Sequencing input: PBMCs. These receptors were taken from a woman aged 25-40 years in good health and CMV-seropositive.

The rearrangement joins TRBV11-2 to TRBJ1-4, with a weak D call TRBD1 (6 bases). The germline gives CDR1 SGHAT, CDR2 FQNNGV. The length of the CDR3 is 14 residues. Trimming removed 5 bases from V and 8 bases from J, with 15 bases in between. The CDR3 here is CASSRGQYEEKLFF. CDR3 DNA sequence: TGTGCCAGCAGCCGAGGACAGTACGAAGAAAAACTGTTTTTT.

The rearrangement links TRBV2 to TRBJ2-1; D is perhaps TRBD2 (6 bases). The V gene's germline CDR1 is SNHLY and CDR2 FYNNEI. V was trimmed by 8 bases and J by 6 bases, leaving 20 bases between them. The CDR3 totals 15 residues. CDR3 in DNA: TGTGCCAGCGGAGGGGCCCATGGAGTGGCCAATGAGCAGTTCTTC. Protein: CASGGAHGVANEQFF. Using reference TRBV2 and TRBJ2-1 for the parts outside the CDR3, the full variable domain is EPEVTQTPSHQVTQMGQEVILRCVPISNHLYFYWYRQILGQKVEFLVSFYNNEISEKSEIFDDQFSVERPDGSNFTLKIRSTKLEDSAMYFCASGGAHGVANEQFFGPGTRLTVL.

This CDR3 reads CASSLSRLAGRNEQFF. CDR3 bases: TGTGCCAGCAGTTTAAGTCGGCTAGCGGGAAGGAATGAGCAGTTCTTC. This chain joins TRBV27 and TRBJ2-1; TRBD2 matches 9 bases. The CDR3 consists of 16 residues. Germline CDR1 reads MNHEY; CDR2 reads SMNVEV (reference sequence). Losses at the gene ends were 2 bases for V and 7 bases for J; bases not matched to a gene: 9.

The chain has TRBV28 and TRBJ1-5; no reliable D call. CDR3 length: 15 amino acids. Germline CDR1 reads MDHEN; CDR2 reads SYDVKM. With 8 bases removed from V and 0 bases from J, the gap between germline ends came to 14 bases. CDR3 sequence: CASGSGVNSNQPQHF. The CDR3 coding sequence is TGTGCCAGCGGCTCCGGGGTTAATAGCAATCAGCCCCAGCATTTT.

This chain connects TRBV5-1 to TRBJ2-5, with TRBD2 matching 11 bases. Unmatched junction bases numbered 12, after V lost 4 bases and J lost 4 bases. This CDR3 has 17 residues. Germline assignment: CDR1 SGHRS and CDR2 YFSETQ. The CDR3 loop reads CASSEPGLAATRETQYF. The CDR3 nucleotides read TGCGCCAGCAGCGAGCCGGGACTAGCGGCAACCCGAGAGACCCAGTACTTC.

The chain joins TRBV7-6 to TRBJ2-1, with 9 bases that match TRBD2. The germline V gene has CDR1 SGHVS and CDR2 FNYEAQ. There are 20 residues in the CDR3. The junction had 19 bases not matched to a gene; V was cut back by 7 bases and J by 0 bases. CDR3 DNA: TGTGCCAGCAAACGCTCCGCGGGGCCTAGCGGGGCGAACTCCTACAATGAGCAGTTCTTC. This sequence encodes CASKRSAGPSGANSYNEQFF.

This clone was picked up one time. V gene TRBV6-5 combines with J gene TRBJ1-1, with D maybe TRBD1 (6 bases). The length of the CDR3 is 14 residues. V lost 0 bases to trimming and J lost 1 base, with 6 bases between them. Germline values: CDR1 MNHEY, CDR2 SVGAGI. The CDR3 reads CASSYSTGNTEAFF. The CDR3 bases are TGTGCCAGCAGTTACTCGACAGGGAACACTGAAGCTTTCTTT.

The CDR3 coding sequence is TGTGCCAGCAGTTATTGGGACAGGGGGTTGGGTCAGCCCCAGCATTTT. Protein product: CASSYWDRGLGQPQHF. The V gene is TRBV27, the J gene TRBJ1-5; 11 nucleotides align to TRBD1. CDR3 length: 16 residues. The trim removed 4 bases at V and 6 bases at J, leaving 8 bases unmatched. The germline V gene has CDR1 MNHEY and CDR2 SMNVEV (reference sequence).

The chain carries TRBV19 and TRBJ1-2; D is possibly TRBD1 (6 bases). CDR1 LNHDA and CDR2 SQIVND come from the germline V gene (reference sequence). V was clipped by 1 base and J by 2 bases, with 17 bases between them. There are 17 residues in the CDR3. CDR3: CASSIGERGQENYGYTF. The CDR3 DNA reads TGTGCCAGTAGTATAGGCGAGCGGGGGCAAGAAAACTATGGCTACACCTTC.

The V call is TRBV18, the J call TRBJ1-2, with D uncertain. Deletions cut 2 bases from V and 2 bases from J, with 9 bases between. Germline V gene data show CDR1 as KGHSH and CDR2 as LQKENI. This CDR3 is 14 amino acids long. CDR3 nucleotide sequence: TGTGCCAGCTCACCATCCGCGAAGAACTATGGCTACACCTTC. Residues: CASSPSAKNYGYTF.

The chain couples TRBV13 to TRBJ2-3; D ambiguous. The CDR3 is 14 residues long. The germline gives CDR1 PRHDT, CDR2 FYEKMQ (reference sequence). The V end was cut by 2 bases, the J end by 5 bases, with 11 bases between. The CDR3 DNA reads as TGTGCCAGCAGCTTACACCAAACGGGAGATACGCAGTATTTT. This translates into CASSLHQTGDTQYF.

This clone was detected once. The chain couples TRBV28 to TRBJ2-3; 9 nucleotides align to TRBD1. Per germline, CDR1 MDHEN and CDR2 SYDVKM. Germline trimming cut 2 bases from V and 6 bases from J; bases unmatched to any gene: 6. CDR3 size: 15 residues. The CDR3: CASSLPGTGWDTQYF. The CDR3 nucleotides are TGTGCCAGCAGTTTACCCGGGACAGGGTGGGATACGCAGTATTTT.

The chain joins TRBV27 to TRBJ2-3, with 7 bases aligning to TRBD1. The CDR3 contains 16 residues. The ends lost 2 bases at V and 2 bases at J; junction bases unmatched: 7. The germline V gene has CDR1 MNHEY and CDR2 SMNVEV (reference sequence). This CDR3 reads CASSLADRLLTDTQYF. The CDR3 coding sequence is TGTGCCAGCAGTTTAGCGGACAGGTTACTCACAGATACGCAGTATTTT.

The chain couples TRBV28 to TRBJ2-3; TRBD1 agrees at 11 bases. Germline CDR1 reads MDHEN; CDR2 reads SYDVKM. CDR3 size: 16 residues. J lost 3 bases, V lost 5 bases, and 7 bases had no gene match. CDR3 loop: CASSEGDRGGTDTQYF. As DNA, the CDR3 is TGTGCCAGCAGTGAAGGGGACAGGGGGGGGACAGATACGCAGTATTTT.

This clone was observed once. The CDR3 coding sequence is TGTGCCAGCAGCTTAGGGGACACTGAAGCTTTCTTT. Encoded protein: CASSLGDTEAFF. The rearrangement joins TRBV5-6 to TRBJ1-1; tentative D call: TRBD1 (5 bases). V was trimmed by 2 bases and J by 3 bases, leaving 5 bases between them. CDR1 and CDR2 (germline): SGHDT, YYEEEE. CDR3 length equals 12 residues.

The J gene is TRBJ2-7, the V gene TRBV11-2; 7 bases are shared with TRBD1. The CDR3 has 12 amino acids. J gave up 5 bases and V 4 bases, and 2 bases lay outside the gene matches. Germline V gene lookup returns CDR1 SGHAT and CDR2 FQNNGV. This CDR3 reads CASSYTGDEQYF. The CDR3 region has the DNA TGTGCCAGCAGCTACACAGGGGACGAGCAGTACTTC.

The J gene is TRBJ2-1, the V gene TRBV7-6; 11 bases are a match to TRBD1. CDR3 length: 16 amino acids. Germline CDR1 SGHVS, CDR2 FNYEAQ. Trimming took 5 bases from V and 4 from J; bases not matched to a gene: 7. DNA for the CDR3: TGTGCCAGCAGCGGACAGGGGGCGGGCATTTACAATGAGCAGTTCTTC. This sequence encodes CASSGQGAGIYNEQFF.

The chain recombines TRBV6-1 with TRBJ2-1; unclear D gene. Germline V gene data show CDR1 as MNHNS and CDR2 as SASEGT. The V and J ends lost 11 bases and 0 bases respectively, with 17 bases between them. This CDR3 is 15 amino acids long. CDR3 sequence reads: CAAELQWSSYNEQFF. In DNA form, the CDR3 reads TGTGCCGCAGAGCTCCAGTGGAGCTCCTACAATGAGCAGTTCTTC.

This chain uses TRBV9 with TRBJ2-1; 8 bases fit TRBD2. CDR1 is SGDLS and CDR2 is YYNGEE in the germline V gene. J lost 1 base, V lost 5 bases, and 5 bases had no gene match. There are 15 residues in the CDR3. Here the CDR3 reads CASSAGTRSYNEQFF. Here the CDR3 DNA reads TGTGCCAGCAGTGCCGGGACTAGGTCCTACAATGAGCAGTTCTTC.

This sequence joins TRBV15 and TRBJ2-7; no clear D gene. Trimming took off 0 bases at V and 5 bases at J, with 11 bases between the two ends. Germline CDR1 is LNHNV and CDR2 is YYDKDF (reference sequence). This CDR3 has 14 residues. The CDR3: CATSRDQETDEQYF. The CDR3 nucleotides read TGTGCCACCAGCAGAGACCAGGAAACCGACGAGCAGTACTTC.

There are a few counts of this clone. The V gene is TRBV29-1, the J gene TRBJ1-2; D remains ambiguous. CDR1 and CDR2 (germline): SQVTM, ANQGSEA. There are 12 residues in the CDR3. V lost 4 bases and J 0 bases, leaving 6 bases between the germline ends. CDR3 residues: CSVGEPNYGYTF. The CDR3 bases are TGCAGCGTTGGGGAGCCTAACTATGGCTACACCTTC.

The chain is built from TRBV2 and TRBJ1-4, with TRBD1 matching 7 bases. This CDR3 is built from 16 residues. The germline V gene encodes CDR1 SNHLY and CDR2 FYNNEI. J lost 8 bases, V lost 7 bases, and 16 bases had no gene match. This chain's CDR3 is CASIRQGRLRGEKLFF. In DNA, the CDR3 is TGTGCCAGCATTCGACAGGGCCGACTTCGGGGCGAAAAACTGTTTTTT. The variable domain in full, with the rest retrieved from reference TRBV2 and TRBJ1-4, is EPEVTQTPSHQVTQMGQEVILRCVPISNHLYFYWYRQILGQKVEFLVSFYNNEISEKSEIFDDQFSVERPDGSNFTLKIRSTKLEDSAMYFCASIRQGRLRGEKLFFGSGTQLSVL.

There are a few counts of this clone. The CDR3 loop is CASSLGRTSAFLEQYF. CDR3 DNA: TGTGCCAGCAGCTTAGGCCGGACTAGCGCCTTTTTGGAGCAGTACTTC. This rearrangement joins TRBV13 to TRBJ2-7; TRBD2 matches at 9 bases. V trimming: 0 bases; J trimming: 7 bases; junction bases outside the gene matches: 10. Per germline, CDR1 PRHDT and CDR2 FYEKMQ (reference sequence). This CDR3 spans 16 amino acids. Variable domain in full (rest from reference TRBV13 and TRBJ2-7): AAGVIQSPRHLIKEKRETATLKCYPIPRHDTVYWYQQGPGQDPQFLISFYEKMQSDKGSIPDRFSAQQFSDYHSELNMSSLELGDSALYFCASSLGRTSAFLEQYFGPGTRLTVT.

On this clone itself: At one boundary the junction diverges from the germline segment, which might be a read error. The chain carries TRBV7-7 and TRBJ2-3, with a tentative D call TRBD2 (5 bases). Germline-derived CDR1 and CDR2 are SSHAT and FNYEAQ (reference sequence). The CDR3 covers 15 residues. This CDR3 reads CASSSGLPHADTQYF. As DNA, the CDR3 is TGTGCTAGCAGCTCCGGACTCCCGCACGCAGATACGCAGTATTTT. The whole variable domain, filled in from reference TRBV7-7 and TRBJ2-3, reads GAGVSQSPRYKVTKRGQDVTLRCDPISSHATLYWYQQALGQGPEFLTYFNYEAQPDKSGLPSDRFSAERPEGSISTLTIQRTEQRDSAMYRCASSSGLPHADTQYFGPGTRLTVL.

The chain couples TRBV28 to TRBJ1-5, with 11 bases matching TRBD1. With 4 bases clipped from V and 7 bases from J, the junction kept 6 bases outside the gene matches. CDR1 MDHEN and CDR2 SYDVKM come from the germline V gene. CDR3 length equals 15 residues. CDR3 DNA: TGTGCCAGCAGTTCATCCGGGACAGGGGGACAGCCCCAGCATTTT. It specifies CASSSSGTGGQPQHF.

The chain recombines TRBV5-1 with TRBJ2-7; D gene ambiguous. The CDR3 runs 14 residues. Deletions cut 4 bases from V and 2 bases from J, with 13 bases between. Germline V CDR1 and CDR2: SGHRS, YFSETQ. CDR3 sequence: CASSLATEAYEQYF. CDR3 nucleotides: TGCGCCAGCAGCCTCGCGACTGAGGCCTACGAGCAGTACTTC.

The V call is TRBV6-1, the J call TRBJ1-2, with 9 bases that match TRBD1. J was trimmed by 0 bases and V by 6 bases; bases with no gene match: 2. CDR1 and CDR2 from the germline V gene are MNHNS and SASEGT. The CDR3 has 14 amino acids. The CDR3 sequence: CASRDRGTNYGYTF. CDR3 DNA: TGTGCCAGCAGGGACAGGGGCACTAACTATGGCTACACCTTC.